The 16 T cell receptor beta chains presented below share a single source sample, sequenced in a study of cytomegalovirus exposure and HLA in healthy donors. Use of 60 Vbeta and 13 Jbeta primers characterized the PCR. Sequencing used immunoSEQ multiplex PCR; TCRdb keeps in-frame clones, though not all of them. The sample has 80,000 or so clones, around 70% seen once. Material for sequencing was PBMCs. These receptors originate from a man aged 30-40 years in good health and CMV-seropositive.

The V call is TRBV2, the J call TRBJ1-2; D is unclear. The germline V and J ends were trimmed by 3 bases and 4 bases, with 12 bases remaining between them. Germline assignment: CDR1 SNHLY and CDR2 FYNNEI. The CDR3 consists of 14 residues. CDR3: CASSEEGRAYGYTF. The CDR3 nucleotides are TGTGCCAGCAGTGAGGAGGGCCGGGCCTATGGCTACACCTTC.

The chain employs TRBV29-1 and TRBJ2-7; possibly TRBD2 for D (5 bases). The CDR3 loop spans 14 amino acids. V dropped 4 bases and J dropped 2 bases, with 15 bases sitting between them. Germline assignment: CDR1 SQVTM and CDR2 ANQGSEA. The CDR3 is CSVVGATKTYEQYF. In DNA, the CDR3 is TGCAGCGTTGTGGGCGCGACTAAAACCTACGAGCAGTACTTC.

V and J are TRBV25-1 and TRBJ1-1; 7 nucleotides agree with TRBD1. The V segment lost 4 bases and the J segment 6 bases; nucleotides outside the gene matches: 8. This CDR3 has 14 amino acids. CDR1 and CDR2 (germline): MGHDK, SYGVNS. The CDR3 is CASSVTGSDPEAFF. DNA of the CDR3: TGTGCCAGCAGTGTGACAGGGAGCGACCCTGAAGCTTTCTTT.

The chain recombines TRBV4-3 with TRBJ2-4, with TRBD2 matching over 7 bases. There are 17 residues in the CDR3. Trimming removed 0 bases from V and 6 bases from J; junction bases left unmatched: 11. Germline V CDR1 and CDR2: LGHNA, YSLEER. The CDR3 region is CASSQDRSGVAGNIQYF. The CDR3 DNA reads TGCGCCAGCAGCCAAGATCGGAGCGGGGTCGCGGGAAACATTCAGTACTTC.

V and J are TRBV30 and TRBJ1-2; TRBD1 might be the D (5 bases). The CDR3 extends over 13 amino acids. Germline V gene lookup returns CDR1 GTSNPN and CDR2 SVGIG (reference sequence). Deletions cut 4 bases from V and 7 bases from J, with 16 bases between. CDR3 bases: TGTGCCTGGAACCCTGGGAGGGGACTTGGCTACACCTTC. Translating it yields CAWNPGRGLGYTF. Based on the CDR3 plus reference TRBV30 and TRBJ1-2, the full variable domain is SQTIHQWPATLVQPVGSPLSLECTVEGTSNPNLYWYRQAAGRGLQLLFYSVGIGQISSEVPQNLSASRPQDRQFILSSKKLLLSDSGFYLCAWNPGRGLGYTFGSGTRLTVV.

The chain has TRBV4-1 and TRBJ2-7, with 8 bases identical to TRBD2. With 1 base clipped from V and 1 base from J, the junction kept 6 bases outside the gene matches. The CDR3 covers 16 residues. Germline V lookup: CDR1 MGHRA, CDR2 YSYEKL. The CDR3 region is CASSQGGAGGSYEQYF. The DNA of the CDR3 is TGCGCCAGCAGCCAAGGAGGGGCGGGGGGATCCTACGAGCAGTACTTC.

As for this clone: An end of the junction does not agree with germline; a read error may underlie this. V gene TRBV15 combines with J gene TRBJ1-5; TRBD1 matches 9 bases. The CDR3 loop spans 15 amino acids. Germline V lookup: CDR1 LNHNV, CDR2 YYDKDF (reference sequence). In DNA form, the CDR3 reads TGTGCCACCAGCGGGGACAGGGCTCTCTCCCAGCCCCAGAATTTT. Its protein is CATSGDRALSQPQNF.

V is TRBV11-2 and J is TRBJ1-1; 10 bases are a match to TRBD1. The germline V gene has CDR1 SGHAT and CDR2 FQNNGV. This CDR3 is built from 14 residues. The ends lost 5 bases at V and 3 bases at J; junction bases unmatched: 3. The chain's CDR3 is CASSRTGGDTEAFF. The CDR3 bases are TGTGCCAGCAGCCGGACAGGGGGGGACACTGAAGCTTTCTTT. The full variable domain, its missing parts supplied by reference TRBV11-2 and TRBJ1-1, is EAGVAQSPRYKIIEKRQSVAFWCNPISGHATLYWYQQILGQGPKLLIQFQNNGVVDDSQLPKDRFSAERLKGVDSTLKIQPAKLEDSAVYLCASSRTGGDTEAFFGQGTRLTVV.

This clone was found once. The chain has TRBV5-6 and TRBJ1-6; D unclear. The germline V and J ends were trimmed by 1 base and 5 bases, with 10 bases remaining between them. The CDR3 contains 15 residues. The germline V gene encodes CDR1 SGHDT and CDR2 YYEEEE. The CDR3 DNA is TGTGCCAGCAGCTTGCCGCGGGAGGATAATTCACCCCTCCACTTT. The encoded protein is CASSLPREDNSPLHF.

This chain connects TRBV5-1 to TRBJ1-4; the match to TRBD1 covers 8 bases. The CDR3 has 14 amino acids. The V gene's germline CDR1 is SGHRS and CDR2 YFSETQ. Losses at the gene ends were 4 bases for V and 8 bases for J; bases not matched to a gene: 7. The CDR3 DNA is TGCGCCAGCAGCGGGGGACAGGTGGAAGAAAAACTGTTTTTT. Translated: CASSGGQVEEKLFF.

This chain uses TRBV6-5 with TRBJ1-1, with a weak D call TRBD1 (6 bases). The length of the CDR3 is 13 residues. V shed 1 base and J shed 10 bases, with 13 bases lying between them. CDR1 and CDR2 from the germline V gene are MNHEY and SVGAGI. The CDR3 here is CASSYFYRERAFF. The CDR3 DNA reads TGTGCCAGCAGTTACTTCTACAGGGAAAGAGCTTTCTTT.

This clone has just a few counts. The V and J genes are TRBV27 and TRBJ2-7; 14 bases are a match to TRBD2. From germline, CDR1 is MNHEY and CDR2 SMNVEV (reference sequence). The CDR3 is made up of 18 amino acids. V lost 7 bases and J lost 4; bases outside the gene matches: 15. CDR3 loop: CASTVPGLAGAPSYEQYF. CDR3 coding DNA: TGTGCCAGCACCGTGCCGGGACTAGCGGGAGCCCCCTCATACGAGCAGTACTTC.

The chain uses TRBV7-7 and TRBJ2-5; the match to TRBD1 covers 8 bases. CDR1 SSHAT and CDR2 FNYEAQ come from the germline V gene (reference sequence). This CDR3 is 13 amino acids long. V lost 5 bases to trimming and J lost 5 bases; unmatched junction nucleotides: 4. The CDR3 region is CASSTRDRETQYF. The CDR3 nucleotides are TGTGCCAGCAGCACCCGGGACAGGGAGACCCAGTACTTC.

The chain couples TRBV11-3 to TRBJ2-3; 9 nucleotides line up with TRBD2. J gave up 1 base and V 6 bases, and 5 bases lay outside the gene matches. From germline, CDR1 is SGHNT and CDR2 YENEEA. The CDR3 consists of 15 residues. CDR3 sequence (DNA): TGTGCCAGCAGTCCCCGACTAGCGGGCACAGATACGCAGTATTTT. Its protein is CASSPRLAGTDTQYF. Variable domain in full (rest from reference TRBV11-3 and TRBJ2-3): EAGVVQSPRYKIIEKKQPVAFWCNPISGHNTLYWYLQNLGQGPELLIRYENEEAVDDSQLPKDRFSAERLKGVDSTLKIQPAELGDSAVYLCASSPRLAGTDTQYFGPGTRLTVL.

The gene calls are TRBV7-3 and TRBJ2-1; a possible D gene is TRBD2 (6 bases). V lost 0 bases, J lost 4 bases, and 10 bases lay in between. Per the germline V gene, CDR1 is SGHTA and CDR2 is FQGTGA. The CDR3 covers 15 residues. The CDR3: CASSLTPSGYNEQFF. The CDR3 region has the DNA TGTGCCAGCAGCTTAACCCCCAGCGGGTACAATGAGCAGTTCTTC.

This chain uses TRBV5-6 with TRBJ1-1; 7 nucleotides line up with TRBD1. After removal of 2 bases from V and 11 bases from J, the junction contained 6 bases not matched to a gene. CDR1 and CDR2 from the germline V gene are SGHDT and YYEEEE. The CDR3 is made up of 12 amino acids. In nucleotides, the CDR3 is TGTGCCAGCAGCTTAAGGGGGCGAGAGGCTTTCTTT. It encodes CASSLRGREAFF.